The 28 T cell receptor beta chains listed next were all sequenced from one sample in a study of vaccination effects on CD4 cells after COVID-19. These receptors lack a known antigen. Before any sequencing was done, the ViraFEST assay used viral peptide pools to expand antigen-specific CD4+ T cells. Researchers isolated CD4+ T cells once approximately ten days of culture had elapsed. People in the vaccine group had not been infected with SARS-CoV-2 before, and their nucleocapsid antibodies were negative. Sequencing was performed with immunoSEQ multiplex PCR; in TCRdb, only in-frame clones are kept and a portion is missing. Of about 43,000 clones in the sample, around 78% were seen once. The sample was CD4+ T cells from PBMCs cultured with SARS-CoV-2 spike peptides, taken before COVID-19 vaccination. These TCRs come from a human donor who received a COVID-19 vaccine.

The chain joins TRBV18 to TRBJ2-3; D is ambiguous. CDR1 and CDR2 (germline): KGHSH, LQKENI. V shed 3 bases and J shed 3 bases, with 7 bases lying between them. The CDR3 covers 13 residues. The DNA of the CDR3 is TGTGCCAGCTCACCTGGGCTTACAGATACGCAGTATTTT. It translates to CASSPGLTDTQYF.

The V call is TRBV7-9, the J call TRBJ2-5, with TRBD1 as a possible D gene (6 bases). There are 14 residues in the CDR3. The V gene's germline CDR1 is SEHNR and CDR2 FQNEAQ (reference sequence). Between the trimmed V and J ends, which lost 5 bases and 0 bases, there was a span of 10 bases. The CDR3 bases are TGTGCCAGCAGCCGAAGGGACAACCAAGAGACCCAGTACTTC. Translated: CASSRRDNQETQYF.

This clone was observed a few times. The V call is TRBV6-6, the J call TRBJ1-2; D unclear. CDR1 is MNHNY, CDR2 SVGAGI, per germline (reference sequence). CDR3 size: 11 residues. Deletions cut 9 bases from V and 6 bases from J, with 11 bases between. CDR3 sequence reads: CASTKLNGYTF. As DNA, the CDR3 is TGTGCCAGTACGAAGTTAAATGGCTACACCTTC.

CDR3 in amino acids: CASSYGTSGGDEQFF. CDR3 in DNA: TGTGCCAGCAGCTACGGGACTAGCGGGGGGGATGAGCAGTTCTTC. The chain combines TRBV7-2 with TRBJ2-1, with 16 bases identical to TRBD2. The CDR3 totals 15 residues. Losses at the gene ends were 4 bases for V and 8 bases for J; bases not matched to a gene: 2. The V gene's germline CDR1 is SGHTA and CDR2 FQGNSA.

The chain combines TRBV24-1 with TRBJ1-5; 8 bases align to TRBD1. The germline gives CDR1 KGHDR, CDR2 SFDVKD. This CDR3 region has 16 residues. The J segment lost 4 bases and the V segment lost 3 bases, leaving 7 bases of the junction unmatched. This CDR3 is CATSDAGQVTNQPQHF. CDR3 bases: TGTGCCACCAGTGATGCGGGACAGGTTACGAATCAGCCCCAGCATTTT.

The chain joins TRBV7-3 to TRBJ2-5, with D unresolved. The ends were cut back, 2 bases at V and 4 bases at J, with 8 bases in the middle. CDR3 length: 13 residues. Per the germline V gene, CDR1 is SGHTA and CDR2 is FQGTGA. This CDR3 is CASSLARLETQYF. The CDR3 region has the DNA TGTGCCAGCAGCTTAGCCCGACTAGAGACCCAGTACTTC.

The chain uses TRBV24-1 and TRBJ2-5; D is ambiguous. CDR3 size: 13 residues. Germline CDR1 KGHDR, CDR2 SFDVKD. V gave up 0 bases and J gave up 7 bases, with 8 bases separating them. The CDR3 here is CATSDLWGMTQYF. CDR3 coding DNA: TGTGCCACCAGTGATTTGTGGGGAATGACCCAGTACTTC.

This chain connects TRBV7-9 to TRBJ1-4; 10 nucleotides align to TRBD1. The germline CDR1 and CDR2 sequences are SEHNR and FQNEAQ (reference sequence). V was clipped by 5 bases and J by 8 bases; unmatched bases: 11. This CDR3 contains 16 residues. CDR3 in amino acids: CASSPLRTGGMEKLFF. The CDR3 DNA follows: TGTGCCAGCAGCCCTTTACGGACAGGGGGTATGGAAAAACTGTTTTTT.

This chain connects TRBV3-1 (or the pseudogene TRBV3-2) to TRBJ1-2; no reliable D call. V lost 4 bases, J lost 8 bases, and 17 bases lay in between. CDR1 and CDR2 (germline): LGHDT, YNNKEL (reference sequence). CDR3 length equals 14 residues. The CDR3 reads CASSPSLRAEGYTF. The CDR3 DNA reads TGTGCCAGCAGCCCTTCATTGAGGGCTGAGGGCTACACCTTC.

This clone appeared a single time. This chain joins TRBV5-1 and TRBJ1-5; D is unresolved. This CDR3 has 14 residues. The V end lost 0 bases, the J end lost 2 bases, and 6 bases lay between the germline ends. Germline values: CDR1 SGHRS, CDR2 YFSETQ. The CDR3 DNA reads as TGCGCCAGCAGCTTGGGTTCCGGCAATCAGCCCCAGCATTTT. Its translation is CASSLGSGNQPQHF.

The rearrangement joins TRBV18 to TRBJ1-4; unclear D gene. V lost 3 bases, J lost 0 bases, and 11 bases lay in between. Germline loops: CDR1 KGHSH, CDR2 LQKENI. The CDR3 extends over 16 amino acids. The CDR3 DNA reads as TGTGCCAGCTCACCGAGGCCTCAATCAACTAATGAAAAACTGTTTTTT. Amino acids: CASSPRPQSTNEKLFF.

The chain is built from TRBV9 and TRBJ1-2; 7 bases are shared with TRBD1. Trimming cost V 2 bases and J 5 bases; bases outside gene matches: 12. Germline CDR1 and CDR2: SGDLS and YYNGEE. This CDR3 is 16 amino acids long. The CDR3 bases are TGTGCCAGCAGCGTGGGGGCAGGGGGTGTAGAGTATGGCTACACCTTC. This encodes CASSVGAGGVEYGYTF. The whole variable domain, remainder taken from reference TRBV9 and TRBJ1-2, is DSGVTQTPKHLITATGQRVTLRCSPRSGDLSVYWYQQSLDQGLQFLIQYYNGEERAKGNILERFSAQQFPDLHSELNLSSLELGDSALYFCASSVGAGGVEYGYTFGSGTRLTVV.

V usage is TRBV7-3 and J usage is TRBJ2-1; TRBD2 agrees at 14 bases. Unmatched junction bases numbered 7, after V lost 3 bases and J lost 15 bases. Germline CDR1 and CDR2: SGHTA and FQGTGA. CDR3 length equals 14 residues. This CDR3 reads CASSLTSGGALPFF. CDR3 DNA: TGTGCCAGCAGCTTGACTAGCGGGGGGGCCCTCCCGTTCTTC.

CDR3 in amino acids: CASRRTGRPDSEQFF. The CDR3 DNA is TGTGCCAGCAGAAGGACAGGGAGGCCTGATAGTGAGCAGTTCTTC. The chain has TRBV2 and TRBJ2-1, with 8 bases identical to TRBD1. V gave up 6 bases and J gave up 9 bases; unmatched junction bases: 13. Per germline, CDR1 SNHLY and CDR2 FYNNEI. This CDR3 is 15 amino acids long.

The genes are TRBV19 and TRBJ1-5; TRBD1 agrees at 7 bases. This CDR3 comprises 16 residues. V shed 6 bases, J shed 1 base, and the junction held 9 bases outside the gene matches. Germline loops: CDR1 LNHDA, CDR2 SQIVND (reference sequence). CDR3 amino acids: CASREQGQWSNQPQHF. The CDR3 DNA follows: TGTGCCAGTAGGGAACAGGGGCAATGGAGCAATCAGCCCCAGCATTTT.

CDR3 protein: CASSEADGRPQHF. CDR3 DNA: TGTGCCAGCAGTGAGGCGGACGGTCGGCCCCAGCATTTT. The V and J genes are TRBV6-4 and TRBJ1-5; D remains ambiguous. Germline values: CDR1 MRHNA, CDR2 SNTAGT. The CDR3 is 13 amino acids. Between the trimmed V and J ends, which lost 3 bases and 9 bases, there was a span of 12 bases.

The chain employs TRBV19 and TRBJ1-4; the match to TRBD1 covers 7 bases. Germline V gene sequence: CDR1 LNHDA, CDR2 SQIVND (reference sequence). CDR3 size: 17 residues. The V segment lost 9 bases and the J segment 7 bases; nucleotides outside the gene matches: 20. The CDR3 spells CASHATKRGRLGEKLFF. CDR3 in DNA: TGTGCCAGCCACGCAACAAAAAGGGGGCGCTTGGGTGAAAAACTGTTTTTT.

This chain links TRBV18 with TRBJ2-7; TRBD2 aligns across 7 bases. This CDR3 contains 14 residues. CDR1 and CDR2 (germline): KGHSH, LQKENI. Losses at the gene ends were 3 bases for V and 7 bases for J; bases not matched to a gene: 9. The DNA of the CDR3 is TGTGCCAGCTCACCTCCAGGGAGGGCAGCGGAGCAGTACGTC. Encoded protein: CASSPPGRAAEQYV.

V usage is TRBV6-2 or TRBV6-3 and J usage is TRBJ2-3; 9 bases are a match to TRBD2. There are 16 residues in the CDR3. V dropped 5 bases and J dropped 4; count of bases not matched to a gene: 10. Germline values: CDR1 MNHEY, CDR2 SVGEGT. The CDR3 loop is CASSRLAGAGADTQYF. DNA for the CDR3: TGTGCCAGCAGTAGGTTAGCGGGGGCCGGGGCAGATACGCAGTATTTT.

The chain links TRBV12-5 to TRBJ1-4, with D maybe TRBD1 (6 bases). CDR1 LGHNT and CDR2 FRNRAP come from the germline V gene. V dropped 1 base and J dropped 11 bases, with 11 bases sitting between them. The CDR3 totals 13 residues. This chain's CDR3 is CASGLGPDRKLFF. The CDR3 DNA reads TGTGCTAGTGGTTTGGGGCCCGACAGGAAACTGTTTTTT.

The chain carries TRBV7-2 and TRBJ2-1; 11 positions match TRBD2. CDR3 size: 18 residues. The trim removed 4 bases at V and 3 bases at J, leaving 11 bases unmatched. CDR1 is SGHTA and CDR2 is FQGNSA in the germline V gene. CDR3 protein: CASSSRLAGGQIYNEQFF. The CDR3 DNA is TGTGCCAGCAGCTCCCGGTTAGCGGGGGGGCAGATCTACAATGAGCAGTTCTTC.

V and J are TRBV24-1 and TRBJ1-1; possible D gene TRBD1, 5 bases. The germline CDR1 and CDR2 sequences are KGHDR and SFDVKD. The CDR3 contains 15 residues. Trimming pared 4 bases from V and 1 base from J, leaving 12 bases between. The CDR3 reads CATSDPREGNTEAFF. Here the CDR3 DNA reads TGTGCCACCAGTGACCCCAGGGAGGGGAACACTGAAGCTTTCTTT.

The rearrangement links TRBV12-5 to TRBJ2-2, with D tentatively TRBD1 (6 bases). Germline values: CDR1 LGHNT, CDR2 FRNRAP. V lost 1 base, J lost 2 bases, and 11 bases lay in between. The CDR3 runs 16 residues. CDR3 sequence (DNA): TGTGCTAGTGGTTTGGACAGGGCTACTAACACCGGGGAGCTGTTTTTT. This sequence encodes CASGLDRATNTGELFF.

The J gene is TRBJ2-7, the V gene TRBV7-2; 9 bases align to TRBD2. The CDR3 is 14 residues long. The germline CDR1 and CDR2 sequences are SGHTA and FQGNSA. J lost 5 bases, V lost 1 base, and 3 bases had no gene match. The CDR3 DNA is TGTGCCAGCAGCTTAGTCGGCGGGGGGGACGAGCAGTACGTC. This codes for CASSLVGGGDEQYV.

The chain uses TRBV18 and TRBJ2-5; the match to TRBD1 covers 8 bases. This CDR3 has 14 residues. V lost 3 bases, J lost 5 bases, and 5 bases stayed unmatched. The germline V gene encodes CDR1 KGHSH and CDR2 LQKENI. The CDR3 sequence is CASSPGQGGETQYF. DNA of the CDR3: TGTGCCAGCTCACCTGGACAGGGCGGGGAGACCCAGTACTTC. Full variable domain (remainder filled in from reference TRBV18 and TRBJ2-5): NAGVMQNPRHLVRRRGQEARLRCSPMKGHSHVYWYRQLPEEGLKFMVYLQKENIIDESGMPKERFSAEFPKEGPSILRIQQVVRGDSAAYFCASSPGQGGETQYFGPGTRLLVL.

The chain couples TRBV5-1 to TRBJ2-3; D possibly corresponds to TRBD1 (5 bases). V was clipped by 0 bases and J by 0 bases, with 5 bases between them. In germline, CDR1 is SGHRS, CDR2 YFSETQ. The CDR3 has 14 residues. Written as DNA, the CDR3 is TGCGCCAGCAGCTTGGAGGGGAGCACAGATACGCAGTATTTT. This gives the protein CASSLEGSTDTQYF. The full variable domain, rest sourced from reference TRBV5-1 and TRBJ2-3, is KAGVTQTPRYLIKTRGQQVTLSCSPISGHRSVSWYQQTPGQGLQFLFEYFSETQRNKGNFPGRFSGRQFSNSRSEMNVSTLELGDSALYLCASSLEGSTDTQYFGPGTRLTVL.

In this sample, this clone turned up once. V is TRBV6-1 and J is TRBJ1-2; the match to TRBD1 covers 8 bases. The CDR3 is made up of 15 amino acids. The germline gives CDR1 MNHNS, CDR2 SASEGT. Germline trimming cut 1 base from V and 4 bases from J; bases unmatched to any gene: 5. The CDR3 loop is CASSEGTGFGYGYTF. The CDR3, as DNA: TGTGCCAGCAGTGAAGGGACAGGGTTTGGCTATGGCTACACCTTC.

The rearrangement uses TRBV18 and TRBJ1-2, with D uncertain. The V end lost 10 bases, the J end lost 5 bases, and 14 bases lay between the germline ends. The CDR3 runs 12 residues. CDR1 KGHSH and CDR2 LQKENI come from the germline V gene. The CDR3 nucleotides read TGTGCCACCGCCGTTGGGGTTTATGGCTACACCTTC. Translated: CATAVGVYGYTF.